The 11 T cell receptor beta chains in this list originate from one sample, sequenced in a study of cytomegalovirus exposure and HLA in healthy donors. 60 Vbeta and 13 Jbeta primers were used in PCR. Here immunoSEQ multiplex PCR was the method, and the copy in TCRdb shows in-frame clones only, minus some. The sample has 95,000 to 110,000 clones; 65% to 85% are singletons. Sequencing was carried out using PBMCs. The receptor set was obtained from a man aged 30 to 45 in good health and CMV-seronegative.

About this clone: This sample includes further DNA sequences coding for the same CDR3. This CDR3 is CASSVASVSYEQYF. The CDR3 DNA sequence: TGTGCCAGCAGCGTGGCTAGCGTGTCCTACGAGCAGTACTTC. The J gene is TRBJ2-7, the V gene TRBV9; a weak D match, TRBD2 (6 bases). The CDR3 contains 14 residues. The germline CDR1 and CDR2 sequences are SGDLS and YYNGEE. The V end lost 2 bases, the J end lost 1 base, and 10 bases lay between the germline ends. Together with reference TRBV9 and TRBJ2-7, the CDR3 gives the full variable domain: DSGVTQTPKHLITATGQRVTLRCSPRSGDLSVYWYQQSLDQGLQFLIQYYNGEERAKGNILERFSAQQFPDLHSELNLSSLELGDSALYFCASSVASVSYEQYFGPGTRLTVT.

This clone was seen a single time. The rearrangement uses TRBV30 and TRBJ2-7; D may be TRBD1 (7 bases). Germline V gives CDR1 GTSNPN, CDR2 SVGIG (reference sequence). Trimming removed 6 bases from V and 1 base from J, with 13 bases in between. The CDR3 contains 13 residues. The CDR3 here is CACGGQRSYEQYF. The CDR3 DNA follows: TGTGCCTGCGGGGGACAGAGGTCCTACGAGCAGTACTTC. Filled out from reference TRBV30 and TRBJ2-7, the complete variable domain reads SQTIHQWPATLVQPVGSPLSLECTVEGTSNPNLYWYRQAAGRGLQLLFYSVGIGQISSEVPQNLSASRPQDRQFILSSKKLLLSDSGFYLCACGGQRSYEQYFGPGTRLTVT.

The rearrangement uses TRBV23-1 and TRBJ1-6; 9 bases are shared with TRBD1. TRBV23-1 is given ORF status, its function remaining uncertain. The V gene end was trimmed by 1 base and the J gene end by 8 bases; junction bases not matched to a gene: 3. The CDR3 runs 15 residues. CDR3 amino acids: CASSQWTGADSPLHF. The CDR3 coding sequence is TGCGCCAGCAGTCAATGGACAGGGGCGGATTCACCCCTCCACTTT.

Here the CDR3 reads CASSLGDRSSYEQYF. The CDR3 DNA reads as TGTGCCAGCAGCTTAGGGGACAGGAGCTCCTACGAGCAGTACTTC. This sequence joins TRBV7-9 and TRBJ2-7, with 8 bases fitting TRBD1. The CDR3 has 15 amino acids. The J segment lost 0 bases and the V segment lost 1 base, leaving 2 bases of the junction unmatched. The germline gives CDR1 SEHNR, CDR2 FQNEAQ (reference sequence).

J is TRBJ1-1 and V is TRBV4-1; D is unresolved. Germline V lookup: CDR1 MGHRA, CDR2 YSYEKL. The CDR3 runs to 17 residues. The germline V and J ends were trimmed by 0 bases and 1 base, with 15 bases remaining between them. The CDR3 DNA follows: TGCGCCAGCAGCCAAGATAGTCGGAGGAGCAGGAACACTGAAGCTTTCTTT. It specifies CASSQDSRRSRNTEAFF.

The chain joins TRBV6-1 to TRBJ1-4; the D gene is possibly TRBD1 (6 bases). The CDR3 length is 14 residues. V was clipped by 3 bases and J by 7 bases, with 12 bases between them. Per the germline V gene, CDR1 is MNHNS and CDR2 is SASEGT. The CDR3 loop reads CASSDWTVPEKLFF. The CDR3 DNA reads as TGTGCCAGCAGTGATTGGACAGTCCCTGAAAAACTGTTTTTT.

This clone was detected only a few times. The V and J genes are TRBV7-2 and TRBJ2-1; 13 bases line up with TRBD2. V shed 1 base and J 12 bases; nucleotides not matched to a gene: 6. This CDR3 is built from 15 residues. Germline V gene sequence: CDR1 SGHTA, CDR2 FQGNSA. The CDR3 sequence is CASSLGLAGGPGQFF. CDR3 sequence (DNA): TGTGCCAGCAGCTTAGGACTAGCGGGGGGACCAGGGCAGTTCTTC.

The chain combines TRBV6-1 with TRBJ1-2; D ambiguous. The CDR3 loop spans 17 amino acids. CDR1 and CDR2 (germline): MNHNS, SASEGT. The V and J ends lost 2 bases and 1 base respectively, with 17 bases between them. In nucleotides, the CDR3 is TGTGCCAGCAGTGAACTAGATTTACCTCAGCTTAACTATGGCTACACCTTC. Translating gives CASSELDLPQLNYGYTF.

This clone was seen more than once but under ten times. The rearrangement joins TRBV2 to TRBJ2-7; a possible D gene is TRBD2 (7 bases). Germline lookup yields CDR1 SNHLY and CDR2 FYNNEI. The CDR3 totals 14 residues. V lost 3 bases and J lost 6, with 15 bases in between. The CDR3 loop is CASSERRGGGEQYF. The CDR3 DNA reads TGTGCCAGCAGTGAGCGCAGGGGAGGGGGCGAGCAGTACTTC.

The chain is built from TRBV19 and TRBJ1-4; 8 nucleotides agree with TRBD1. The V gene's germline CDR1 is LNHDA and CDR2 SQIVND (reference sequence). The CDR3 length is 15 residues. The V and J ends lost 3 bases and 6 bases, in that order; junction bases with no gene match: 6. As DNA, the CDR3 is TGTGCCAGTAGTATCCAGGGGGCGGTCGATGAAAAACTGTTTTTT. Protein: CASSIQGAVDEKLFF.

The chain combines TRBV7-3 with TRBJ2-7; maybe TRBD2 (6 bases). V was trimmed by 3 bases and J by 9 bases, leaving 9 bases between them. The CDR3 runs to 11 residues. The germline CDR1 and CDR2 sequences are SGHTA and FQGTGA. The CDR3 here is CASSFHGGQYF. The DNA for the CDR3 is TGTGCCAGCAGCTTCCACGGGGGGCAGTACTTC.